These 6 T cell receptor beta chains share one sample of origin, sequenced in a study of blood T cell repertoires in COVID-19. The table came from immunoSEQ multiplex PCR; TCRdb's copy has only in-frame clones and leaves some out. The sample consists of around 99,000 clones, 90% of them appearing once. What was sequenced was peripheral blood. The receptors originated from a man aged 45-60 years with acute or convalescent COVID-19.

This clone was counted once. The chain links TRBV19 to TRBJ1-4; TRBD1 matches at 10 bases. CDR1 and CDR2 (germline): LNHDA, SQIVND (reference sequence). The CDR3 has 15 amino acids. Trimming removed 5 bases from V and 7 bases from J; junction bases left unmatched: 7. The chain's CDR3 is CASSPRDRGSEKLFF. The CDR3 DNA is TGTGCCAGTAGTCCCAGGGACAGGGGAAGTGAAAAACTGTTTTTT.

CDR3 protein: CASNPTSGQETQYF. The CDR3 bases are TGTGCCAGCAACCCTACTAGCGGACAAGAGACCCAGTACTTC. The chain links TRBV6-6 to TRBJ2-5, with 8 bases matching TRBD2. In germline, CDR1 is MNHNY, CDR2 SVGAGI (reference sequence). The trim removed 7 bases at V and 2 bases at J, leaving 6 bases unmatched. This CDR3 is built from 14 residues.

The CDR3 nucleotides are TGTGCCACCAGTGATGCCGGGGGACAGAAGACAGATACGCAGTATTTT. It is translated as CATSDAGGQKTDTQYF. V is TRBV24-1 and J is TRBJ2-3, with D possibly TRBD1 on 7 matching bases. Germline CDR1 is KGHDR and CDR2 is SFDVKD. The CDR3 loop spans 16 amino acids. V lost 3 bases and J lost 3, with 15 bases in between.

This clone was seen just once. V is TRBV5-5 and J is TRBJ1-1; TRBD1 matches at 8 bases. Germline V gene sequence: CDR1 SGHKS, CDR2 YYEKEE (reference sequence). This CDR3 region has 13 residues. Trimming at V came to 4 bases and at J to 11 bases, leaving 10 bases not matched to a gene. CDR3 region: CASSPGTGPRAFF. The CDR3 DNA is TGTGCCAGCAGCCCCGGGACAGGACCGAGGGCTTTCTTT.

The DNA for the CDR3 is TGTGCCAGCAGTGAAGACAGGGGGGTAGGAAAACTGTTTTTT. This sequence encodes CASSEDRGVGKLFF. The V call is TRBV6-1, the J call TRBJ1-4; 8 bases map to TRBD1. Germline V gene sequence: CDR1 MNHNS, CDR2 SASEGT. The V segment lost 1 base and the J segment 10 bases; nucleotides outside the gene matches: 5. This CDR3 comprises 14 residues.

The chain uses TRBV7-9 and TRBJ2-1; the match to TRBD2 covers 12 bases. Trimming took 4 bases from V and 8 from J; bases not matched to a gene: 3. Germline V CDR1 and CDR2: SEHNR, FQNEAQ (reference sequence). The CDR3 has 14 amino acids. The CDR3, as DNA: TGTGCCAGCAGCTACCTAGCGGGAGGGTATGAGCAGTTCTTC. Translating it yields CASSYLAGGYEQFF. Based on the CDR3 plus reference TRBV7-9 and TRBJ2-1, the full variable domain is DTGVSQNPRHKITKRGQNVTFRCDPISEHNRLYWYRQTLGQGPEFLTYFQNEAQLEKSRLLSDRFSAERPKGSFSTLEIQRTEQGDSAMYLCASSYLAGGYEQFFGPGTRLTVL.